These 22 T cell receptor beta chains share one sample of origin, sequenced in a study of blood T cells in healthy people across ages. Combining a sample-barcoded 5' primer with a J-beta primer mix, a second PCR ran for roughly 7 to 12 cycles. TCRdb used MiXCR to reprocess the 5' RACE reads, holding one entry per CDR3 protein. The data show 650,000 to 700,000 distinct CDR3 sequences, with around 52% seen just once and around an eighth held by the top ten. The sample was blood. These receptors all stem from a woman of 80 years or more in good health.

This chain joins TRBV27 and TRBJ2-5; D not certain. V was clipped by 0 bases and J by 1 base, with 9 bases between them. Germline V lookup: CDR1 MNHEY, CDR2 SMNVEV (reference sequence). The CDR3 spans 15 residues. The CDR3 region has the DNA TGTGCCAGCAGTTTATCCCGACTCTTCCAAGAGACCCAGTACTTC. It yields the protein CASSLSRLFQETQYF.

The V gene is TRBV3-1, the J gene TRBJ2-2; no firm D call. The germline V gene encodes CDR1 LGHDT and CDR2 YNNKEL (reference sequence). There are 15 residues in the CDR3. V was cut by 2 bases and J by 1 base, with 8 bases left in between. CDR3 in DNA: TGTGCCAGCAGCCAAAACTACCTGAACACCGGGGAGCTGTTTTTT. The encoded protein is CASSQNYLNTGELFF.

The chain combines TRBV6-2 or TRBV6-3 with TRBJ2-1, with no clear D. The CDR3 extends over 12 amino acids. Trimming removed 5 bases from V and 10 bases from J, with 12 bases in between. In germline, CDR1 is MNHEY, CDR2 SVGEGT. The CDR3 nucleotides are TGTGCCAGCAGTGTCCTGGTTGAGGAGCAGTTCTTC. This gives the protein CASSVLVEEQFF.

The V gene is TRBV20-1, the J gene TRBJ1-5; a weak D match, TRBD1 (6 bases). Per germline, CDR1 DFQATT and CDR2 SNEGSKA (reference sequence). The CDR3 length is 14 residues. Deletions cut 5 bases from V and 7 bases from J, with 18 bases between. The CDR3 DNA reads TGCAGTGCTCCTGGGGGCCTCCTACTCCAGCCCCAGCATTTT. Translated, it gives CSAPGGLLLQPQHF.

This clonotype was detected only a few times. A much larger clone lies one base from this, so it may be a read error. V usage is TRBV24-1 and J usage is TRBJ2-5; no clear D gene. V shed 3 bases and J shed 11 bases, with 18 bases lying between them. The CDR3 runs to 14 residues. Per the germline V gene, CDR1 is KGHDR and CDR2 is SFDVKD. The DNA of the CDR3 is TGTGCCACCAGTGATCCCTCTAGGGCAAATGAGCAGTACTTC. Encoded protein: CATSDPSRANEQYF.

CDR3 amino acids: CSAPVTGVGYEQYF. The CDR3 DNA follows: TGCAGTGCTCCGGTTACAGGGGTCGGCTACGAGCAGTACTTC. J is TRBJ2-7 and V is TRBV20-1; 7 nucleotides align to TRBD1. Germline V gives CDR1 DFQATT, CDR2 SNEGSKA (reference sequence). The CDR3 extends over 14 amino acids. The V gene end was trimmed by 5 bases and the J gene end by 3 bases; junction bases not matched to a gene: 10.

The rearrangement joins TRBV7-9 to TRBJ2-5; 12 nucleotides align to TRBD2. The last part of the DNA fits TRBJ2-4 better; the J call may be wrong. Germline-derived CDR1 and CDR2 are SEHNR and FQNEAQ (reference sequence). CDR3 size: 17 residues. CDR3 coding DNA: TGTGCCAGCAGCTTTCCCACTAGCGGGAGGGCCAAAAACATTCAGTACTTC. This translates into CASSFPTSGRAKNIQYF.

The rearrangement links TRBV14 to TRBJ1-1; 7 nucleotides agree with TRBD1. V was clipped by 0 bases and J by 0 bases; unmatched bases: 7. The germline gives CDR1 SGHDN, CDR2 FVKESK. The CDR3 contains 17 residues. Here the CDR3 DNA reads TGTGCCAGCAGCCAAGAAGGGGACAGTCAAATGAACACTGAAGCTTTCTTT. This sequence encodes CASSQEGDSQMNTEAFF.

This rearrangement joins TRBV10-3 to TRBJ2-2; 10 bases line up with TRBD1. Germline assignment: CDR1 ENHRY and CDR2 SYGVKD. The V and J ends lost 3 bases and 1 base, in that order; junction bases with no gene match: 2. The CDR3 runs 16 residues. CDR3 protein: CAISDDRGRNTGELFF. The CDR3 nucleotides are TGTGCCATCAGTGACGACAGGGGGCGGAACACCGGGGAGCTGTTTTTT.

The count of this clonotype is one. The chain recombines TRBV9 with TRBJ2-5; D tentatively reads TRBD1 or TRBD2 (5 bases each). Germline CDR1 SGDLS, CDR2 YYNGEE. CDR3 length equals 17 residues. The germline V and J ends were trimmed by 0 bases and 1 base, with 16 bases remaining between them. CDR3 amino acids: CASSVGVGDVPQETQYF. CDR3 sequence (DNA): TGTGCCAGCAGCGTAGGGGTAGGGGACGTACCCCAAGAGACCCAGTACTTC.

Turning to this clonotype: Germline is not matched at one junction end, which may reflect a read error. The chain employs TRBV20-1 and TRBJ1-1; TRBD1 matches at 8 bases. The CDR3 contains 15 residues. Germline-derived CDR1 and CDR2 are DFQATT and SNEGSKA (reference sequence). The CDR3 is CSARLRTGGNTGAFF. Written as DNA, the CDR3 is TGCAGTGCTAGACTAAGAACAGGGGGGAACACTGGAGCTTTCTTT.

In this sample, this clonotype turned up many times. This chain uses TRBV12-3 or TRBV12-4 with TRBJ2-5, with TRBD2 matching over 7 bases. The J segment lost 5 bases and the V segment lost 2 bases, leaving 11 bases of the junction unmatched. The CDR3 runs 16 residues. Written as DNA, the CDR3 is TGTGCCAGCAGTTTACGTGGGAGGGCCCATCGGGAGACCCAGTACTTC. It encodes CASSLRGRAHRETQYF.

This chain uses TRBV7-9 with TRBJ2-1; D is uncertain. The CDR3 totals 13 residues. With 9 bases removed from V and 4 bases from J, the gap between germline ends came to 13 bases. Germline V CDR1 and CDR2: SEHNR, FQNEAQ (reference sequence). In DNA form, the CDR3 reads TGTGCCAGGGCAGAAACTGGGTACAATGAGCAGTTCTTC. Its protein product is CARAETGYNEQFF.

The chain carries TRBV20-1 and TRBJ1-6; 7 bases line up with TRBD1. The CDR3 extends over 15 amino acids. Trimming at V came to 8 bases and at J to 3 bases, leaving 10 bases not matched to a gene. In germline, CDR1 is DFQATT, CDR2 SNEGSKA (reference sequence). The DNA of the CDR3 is TGCAGTACCAGAGGGGGGACAGACTATAATTCACCCCTCCACTTT. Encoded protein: CSTRGGTDYNSPLHF.

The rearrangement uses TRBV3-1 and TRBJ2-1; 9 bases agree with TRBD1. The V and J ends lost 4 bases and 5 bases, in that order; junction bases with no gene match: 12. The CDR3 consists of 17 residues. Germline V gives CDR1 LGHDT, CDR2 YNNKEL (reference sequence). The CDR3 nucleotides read TGTGCCAGCAGCCCACGGACAGGGGCGGCGGGAGACAATGAGCAGTTCTTC. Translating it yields CASSPRTGAAGDNEQFF.

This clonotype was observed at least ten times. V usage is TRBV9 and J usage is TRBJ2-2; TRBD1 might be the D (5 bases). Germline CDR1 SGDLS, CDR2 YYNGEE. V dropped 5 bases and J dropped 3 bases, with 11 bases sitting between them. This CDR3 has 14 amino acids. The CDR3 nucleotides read TGTGCCAGCAGAAGAGAGACAGACACCGGGGAGCTGTTTTTT. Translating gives CASRRETDTGELFF.

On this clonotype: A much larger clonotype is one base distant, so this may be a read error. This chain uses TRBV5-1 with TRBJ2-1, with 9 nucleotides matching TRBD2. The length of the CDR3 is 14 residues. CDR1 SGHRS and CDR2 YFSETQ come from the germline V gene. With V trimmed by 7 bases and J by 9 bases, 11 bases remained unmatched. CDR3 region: CASGSRTSVSEQFF. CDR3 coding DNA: TGCGCCAGCGGCTCCCGGACTAGCGTCAGTGAGCAGTTCTTC. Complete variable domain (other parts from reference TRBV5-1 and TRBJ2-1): KAGVTQTPRYLIKTRGQQVTLSCSPISGHRSVSWYQQTPGQGLQFLFEYFSETQRNKGNFPGRFSGRQFSNSRSEMNVSTLELGDSALYLCASGSRTSVSEQFFGPGTRLTVL.

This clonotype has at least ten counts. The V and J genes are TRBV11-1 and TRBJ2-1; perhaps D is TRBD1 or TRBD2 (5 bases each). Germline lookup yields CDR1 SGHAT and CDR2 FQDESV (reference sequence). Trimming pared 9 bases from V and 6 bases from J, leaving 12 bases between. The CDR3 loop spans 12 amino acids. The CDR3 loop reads CARDKGSNEQFF. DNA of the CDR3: TGTGCCAGGGATAAGGGGAGCAATGAGCAGTTCTTC.

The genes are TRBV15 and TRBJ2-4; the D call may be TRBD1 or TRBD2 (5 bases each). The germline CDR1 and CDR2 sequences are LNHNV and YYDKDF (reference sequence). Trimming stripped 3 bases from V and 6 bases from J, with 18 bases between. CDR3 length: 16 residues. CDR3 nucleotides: TGTGCCACCAGCAGTTCACCGGGGCCCGCAGCAAACATTCAGTACTTC. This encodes CATSSSPGPAANIQYF.

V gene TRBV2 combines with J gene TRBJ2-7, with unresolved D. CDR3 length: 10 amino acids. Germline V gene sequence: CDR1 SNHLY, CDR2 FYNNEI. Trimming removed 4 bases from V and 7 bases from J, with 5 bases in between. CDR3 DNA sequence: TGTGCCAGCAGTGGATGGGAGCAGTACTTC. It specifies CASSGWEQYF.

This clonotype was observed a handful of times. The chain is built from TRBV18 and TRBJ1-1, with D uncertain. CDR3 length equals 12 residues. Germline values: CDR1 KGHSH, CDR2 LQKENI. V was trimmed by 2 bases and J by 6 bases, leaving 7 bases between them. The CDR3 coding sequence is TGTGCCAGCTCACCAGCCGCGGCTGAAGCTTTCTTT. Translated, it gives CASSPAAAEAFF. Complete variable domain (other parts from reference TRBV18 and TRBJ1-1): NAGVMQNPRHLVRRRGQEARLRCSPMKGHSHVYWYRQLPEEGLKFMVYLQKENIIDESGMPKERFSAEFPKEGPSILRIQQVVRGDSAAYFCASSPAAAEAFFGQGTRLTVV.

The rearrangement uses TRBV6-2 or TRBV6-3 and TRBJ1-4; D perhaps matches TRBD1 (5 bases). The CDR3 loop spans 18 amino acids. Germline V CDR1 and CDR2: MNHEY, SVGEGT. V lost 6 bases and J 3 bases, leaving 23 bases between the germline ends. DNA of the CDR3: TGTGCCAGCAGCCCCGATCTCCGGGACCCAGAGGCTAATGAAAAACTGTTTTTT. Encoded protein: CASSPDLRDPEANEKLFF.